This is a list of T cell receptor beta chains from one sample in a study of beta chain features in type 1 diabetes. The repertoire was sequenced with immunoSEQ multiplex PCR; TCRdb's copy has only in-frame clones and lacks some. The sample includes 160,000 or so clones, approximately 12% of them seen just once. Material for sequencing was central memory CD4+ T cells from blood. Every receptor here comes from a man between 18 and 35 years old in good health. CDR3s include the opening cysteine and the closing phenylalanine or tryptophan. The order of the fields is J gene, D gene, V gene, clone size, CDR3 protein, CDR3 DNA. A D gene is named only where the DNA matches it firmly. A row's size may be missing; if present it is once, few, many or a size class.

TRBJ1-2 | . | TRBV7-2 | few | CASSQWDRKERGYTF | TGCGCCAGCAGCCAGTGGGACCGGAAGGAAAGGGGCTACACCTTC
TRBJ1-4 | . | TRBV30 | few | CAWSVRAGGWNEKLFF | TGTGCCTGGAGTGTACGGGCTGGAGGGTGGAATGAAAAACTGTTTTTT
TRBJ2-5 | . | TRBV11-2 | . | CASSLGAARETQYF | TGTGCCAGCAGCTTAGGGGCAGCGCGAGAGACCCAGTACTTC
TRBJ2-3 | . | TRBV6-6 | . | CASSLGGGKDTQYF | TGTGCCAGCAGTCTAGGTGGAGGTAAAGATACGCAGTATTTT
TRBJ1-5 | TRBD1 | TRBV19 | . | CASSLQGLGNQPQHF | TGTGCCAGTAGCCTACAGGGGTTAGGCAATCAGCCCCAGCATTTT
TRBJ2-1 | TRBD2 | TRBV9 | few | CASSVEPSGGHNEQFF | TGTGCCAGCAGCGTAGAACCTAGCGGGGGGCATAATGAGCAGTTCTTC
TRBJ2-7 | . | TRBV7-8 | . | CASSLAGINYEQYF | TGTGCCAGCAGCTTAGCAGGGATCAACTACGAGCAGTACTTC
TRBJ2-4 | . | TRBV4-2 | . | CASSQDLLAKNIQYF | TGTGCCAGCAGCCAAGACCTTCTAGCCAAAAACATTCAGTACTTC
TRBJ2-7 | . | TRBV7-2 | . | CASSYSGTEQYF | TGTGCCAGCAGTTACTCCGGGACCGAGCAGTACTTC
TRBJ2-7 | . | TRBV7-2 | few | CASSFLSGASYEQYF | TGTGCCAGCAGCTTCCTAAGCGGAGCCTCCTACGAGCAGTACTTC
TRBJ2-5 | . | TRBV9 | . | CASSVALAAYTTQETQYF | TGTGCCAGCAGCGTAGCGTTAGCGGCCTATACAACCCAAGAGACCCAGTACTTC
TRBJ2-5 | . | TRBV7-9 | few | CASSLSETQYF | TGTGCCAGCAGCTTAAGTGAGACCCAGTACTTC
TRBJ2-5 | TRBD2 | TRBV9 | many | CASSVEGTSGTAYF | TGTGCCAGCAGCGTAGAAGGGACTAGCGGGACAGCGTACTTC
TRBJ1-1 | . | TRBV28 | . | CASAIPRHGDTEAFF | TGTGCCAGCGCCATCCCAAGACACGGGGACACTGAAGCTTTCTTT
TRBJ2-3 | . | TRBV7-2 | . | CASSLATAWDGGTDTQYF | TGTGCCAGCAGCTTAGCCACAGCATGGGACGGAGGAACAGATACGCAGTATTTT
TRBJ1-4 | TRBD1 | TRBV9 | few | CASSPATGRGEKLFF | TGTGCCAGCAGCCCGGCGACAGGGCGGGGTGAAAAACTGTTTTTT
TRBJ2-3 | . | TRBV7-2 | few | CASRSSGSYTTDTQYF | TGTGCCAGCAGATCCAGCGGGTCCTATACCACAGATACGCAGTATTTT
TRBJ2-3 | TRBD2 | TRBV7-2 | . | CASSFGGGQDTQYF | TGTGCCAGCAGCTTTGGCGGGGGGCAGGATACGCAGTATTTT
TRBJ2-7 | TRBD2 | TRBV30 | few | CAWSLLAGSTYEQYF | TGTGCCTGGAGTTTATTAGCGGGGTCAACCTACGAGCAGTACTTC
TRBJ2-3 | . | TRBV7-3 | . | CASSLLRASDTQYF | TGTGCCAGCAGCTTGTTAAGGGCGTCGGATACGCAGTATTTT
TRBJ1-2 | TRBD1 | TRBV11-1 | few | CASSLDSLGQGARGYTF | TGTGCCAGCAGCTTAGATTCGCTGGGACAGGGGGCGCGTGGCTACACCTTC
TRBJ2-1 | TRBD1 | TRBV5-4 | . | CASSLDFRGLGEQFF | TGTGCCAGCAGCCTAGATTTCAGGGGGCTGGGGGAGCAGTTCTTC
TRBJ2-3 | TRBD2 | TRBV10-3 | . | CASRGGDTQYF | TGTGCCTCGAGGGGAGGGGATACGCAGTATTTT
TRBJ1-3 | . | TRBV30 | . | CAWSEGQSPGNTIYF | TGTGCCTGGAGCGAAGGGCAGTCTCCTGGAAACACCATATATTTT
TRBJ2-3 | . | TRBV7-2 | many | CASSLSDTQYF | TGTGCCAGCAGCCTCTCAGATACGCAGTATTTT
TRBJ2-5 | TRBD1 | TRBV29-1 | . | CSVAETGSAETQYF | TGCAGCGTTGCCGAGACAGGGAGCGCAGAGACCCAGTACTTC
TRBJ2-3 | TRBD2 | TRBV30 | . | CAWNQGLAGEERADTQYF | TGTGCCTGGAACCAAGGACTAGCGGGGGAAGAGAGGGCAGATACGCAGTATTTT
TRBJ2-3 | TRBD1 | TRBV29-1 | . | CSVMGQGPDTQYF | TGCAGCGTGATGGGACAGGGGCCAGATACGCAGTATTTT
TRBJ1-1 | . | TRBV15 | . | CATGRQKNTEAFF | TGTGCCACCGGGCGGCAGAAGAACACTGAAGCTTTCTTT
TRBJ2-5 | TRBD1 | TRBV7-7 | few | CASRPGQGETQYF | TGTGCTAGCAGACCGGGACAGGGAGAGACCCAGTACTTC
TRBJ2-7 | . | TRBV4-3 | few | CASSQRPGEHEQYF | TGCGCCAGCAGCCAACGCCCCGGGGAACACGAGCAGTACTTC
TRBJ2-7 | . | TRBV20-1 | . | CSARGYEQYF | TGCAGTGCTAGGGGCTACGAGCAGTACTTC
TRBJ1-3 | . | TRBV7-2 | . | CASSLVALAGSNTIYF | TGTGCCAGCAGCTTAGTAGCCCTGGCCGGGTCAAACACCATATATTTT
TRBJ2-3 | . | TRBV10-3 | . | CAISEPVEKTGDTQYF | TGTGCCATCAGTGAGCCAGTGGAGAAGACTGGGGATACGCAGTATTTT
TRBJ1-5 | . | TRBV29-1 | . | CSVRTDSNQPQHF | TGCAGCGTACGGACAGATAGCAATCAGCCCCAGCATTTT
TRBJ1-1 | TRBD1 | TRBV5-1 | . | CASSLGQGGVVEAFF | TGCGCCAGCAGCCTGGGACAGGGCGGTGTGGTTGAAGCTTTCTTT
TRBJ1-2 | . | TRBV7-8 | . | CASSLTRSDGYTF | TGTGCCAGCAGCTTAACCCGGAGTGATGGCTACACCTTC
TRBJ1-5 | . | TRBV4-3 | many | CASSQDPQGGSNQPQHF | TGCGCCAGCAGCCAAGATCCGCAGGGAGGAAGCAATCAGCCCCAGCATTTT
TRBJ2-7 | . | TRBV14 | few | CASSRTVSHEQYF | TGTGCCAGCAGCCGGACAGTCAGCCACGAGCAGTACTTC
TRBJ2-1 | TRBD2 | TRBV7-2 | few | CASSVVAGERNEQFF | TGTGCCAGCAGCGTGGTAGCGGGAGAGAGGAATGAGCAGTTCTTC
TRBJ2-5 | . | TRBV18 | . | CASSPGTEETQYF | TGTGCCAGCTCACCGGGGACGGAAGAGACCCAGTACTTC
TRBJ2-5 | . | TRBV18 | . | CASSPGSQETQYF | TGTGCCAGCTCACCAGGCTCCCAAGAGACCCAGTACTTC
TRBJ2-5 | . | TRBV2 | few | CASKVETAQETQYF | TGTGCCAGCAAAGTTGAGACTGCACAAGAGACCCAGTACTTC
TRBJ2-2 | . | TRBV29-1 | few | CSVRRDSHTGELFF | TGCAGCGTCCGCCGGGACTCACACACCGGGGAGCTGTTTTTT
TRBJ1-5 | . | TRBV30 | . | CAWSKGLLANQPQHF | TGTGCCTGGAGTAAGGGGTTATTGGCCAATCAGCCCCAGCATTTT
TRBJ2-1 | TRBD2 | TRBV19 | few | CASSIIGSSGSKEQFF | TGTGCCAGTAGTATAATAGGGTCTAGCGGGAGCAAAGAGCAGTTCTTC
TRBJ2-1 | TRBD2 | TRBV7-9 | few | CASSFRAGGFNNEQFF | TGTGCCAGCAGCTTTAGAGCGGGGGGCTTTAACAATGAGCAGTTCTTC
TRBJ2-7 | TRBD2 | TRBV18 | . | CASSLFAASGGYEQYF | TGTGCCAGCTCCCTGTTTGCGGCTAGCGGGGGCTACGAGCAGTACTTC
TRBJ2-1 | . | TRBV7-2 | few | CASSPYGAYNEQFF | TGTGCCAGCAGCCCTTACGGGGCATACAATGAGCAGTTCTTC
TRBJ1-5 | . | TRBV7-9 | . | CASMEGGNQPQHF | TGTGCCAGCATGGAGGGAGGCAATCAGCCCCAGCATTTT
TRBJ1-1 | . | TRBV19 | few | CASSILAGQMNTEAFF | TGTGCCAGTAGTATCCTCGCAGGGCAGATGAACACTGAAGCTTTCTTT